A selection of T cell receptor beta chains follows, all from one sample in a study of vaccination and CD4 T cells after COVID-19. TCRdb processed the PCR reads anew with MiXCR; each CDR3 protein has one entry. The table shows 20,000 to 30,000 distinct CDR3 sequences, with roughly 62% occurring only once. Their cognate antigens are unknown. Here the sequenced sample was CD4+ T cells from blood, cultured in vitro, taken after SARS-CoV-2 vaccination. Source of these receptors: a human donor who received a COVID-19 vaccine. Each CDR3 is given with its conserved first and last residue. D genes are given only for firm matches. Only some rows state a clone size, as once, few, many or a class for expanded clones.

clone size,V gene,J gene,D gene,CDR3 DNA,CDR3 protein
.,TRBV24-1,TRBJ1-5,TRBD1,TGTGCCACCAGATCAGGGGGCGATCAGCCCCAGCATTTT,CATRSGGDQPQHF
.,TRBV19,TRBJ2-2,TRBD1,TGTGCCAGTAAGCGCGACAGGGACACCGGGGAGCTGTTTTTT,CASKRDRDTGELFF
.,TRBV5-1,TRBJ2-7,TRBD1,TGCGCCAGCAGTCCCGGGACAGTTAGCTCCTACGAGCAGTACTTC,CASSPGTVSSYEQYF
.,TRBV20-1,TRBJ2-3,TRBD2,TGCAGTGCTAGCGGGGGGGCGGGGGATACGCAGTATTTT,CSASGGAGDTQYF
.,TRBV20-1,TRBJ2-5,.,TGCAGTGCTAGACGGCCCCGGGTTCGACAAGAGACCCAGTACTTC,CSARRPRVRQETQYF
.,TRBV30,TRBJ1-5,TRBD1,TGTGCCTGGAGTGTACAAAGGGGACAGGGGAATCAGCCCCAGCATTTT,CAWSVQRGQGNQPQHF
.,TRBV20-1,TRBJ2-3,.,TGCAGTGCTAGCCCCCTCCCTAGGGCAGATACGCAGTATTTT,CSASPLPRADTQYF
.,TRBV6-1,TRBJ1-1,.,TGTGCCAGTTTTTCGCCGGGGTGGGGGATGAACACTGAAGCTTTCTTT,CASFSPGWGMNTEAFF
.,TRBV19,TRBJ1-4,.,TGTGCCAGTAGGGGGAAGGGAGAAAAACTGTTTTTT,CASRGKGEKLFF
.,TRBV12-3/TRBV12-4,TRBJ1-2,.,TGTGCCAGCAGTCCCGGATTTTCCTATGGCTACACCTTC,CASSPGFSYGYTF
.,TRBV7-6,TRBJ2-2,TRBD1,TGTGCCAGCAGCCCAGGGGGTTCCGGGGAGCTGTTTTTT,CASSPGGSGELFF
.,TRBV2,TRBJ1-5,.,TGTGCCAGCAGTGGCAGGGGAGCGGATAGCAATCAGCCCCAGCATTTT,CASSGRGADSNQPQHF
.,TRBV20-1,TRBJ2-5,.,TGCAGTGCTAGAGCCCCGGAGTGGACCCAGTACTTC,CSARAPEWTQYF
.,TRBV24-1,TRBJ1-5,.,TGTGCCACCAGTGAGAACAGCTATCAGCCCCAGCATTTT,CATSENSYQPQHF
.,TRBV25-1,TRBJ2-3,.,TGTGCCAGCAGCGGCGAATTGCGAGATACGCAGTATTTT,CASSGELRDTQYF
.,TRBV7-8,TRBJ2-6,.,TGTGCCAGCAGCTTAGCCCACTCTGGGGGCAACGTCCTGACTTTC,CASSLAHSGGNVLTF
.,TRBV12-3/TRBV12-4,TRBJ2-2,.,TGTGCCAGCAGTTTTGGCTACACCGGGGAGCTGTTTTTT,CASSFGYTGELFF
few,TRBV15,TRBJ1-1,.,TGTGCCACCAGCAGAGGGGGTTCCGGGACTGAAGCTTTCTTT,CATSRGGSGTEAFF
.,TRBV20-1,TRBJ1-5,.,TGCAGTGCTAGAGACGGAGGGGCAGGTAGCAATCAGCCCCAGCATTTT,CSARDGGAGSNQPQHF
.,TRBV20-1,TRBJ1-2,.,TGCAGTGCTAGAGGACAAGACAGTAACCCCTATGGCTACACCTTC,CSARGQDSNPYGYTF
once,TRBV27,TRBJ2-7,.,TGTGCCAGCAGTTTCAACAGGGAATCCTACGAGCAGTACTTC,CASSFNRESYEQYF
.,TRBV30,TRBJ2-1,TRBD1,TGTGCCTGGAGTGTAAACCTGCTAACAGGGGATGAGCAGTTCTTC,CAWSVNLLTGDEQFF
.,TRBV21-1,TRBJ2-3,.,TGTGCCAGCAGCTCCGGGACTAGCGGGGGCGCAGGCACAGATACGCAGTATTTT,CASSSGTSGGAGTDTQYF
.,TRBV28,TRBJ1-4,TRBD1,TGTGCCAGCAGTTTATCAGCGACAGGGGGGGAAAAACTGTTTTTT,CASSLSATGGEKLFF
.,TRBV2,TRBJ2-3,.,TGTGCCAGCAGTGAGGACAGAAGCACAGATACGCAGTATTTT,CASSEDRSTDTQYF
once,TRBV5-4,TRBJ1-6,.,TGTGCCAGCAGCTTGGACAGGGTACCCAATTCACCCCTCCACTTT,CASSLDRVPNSPLHF
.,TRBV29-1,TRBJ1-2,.,TGCAGCGTTGACCCAGACTATGGCTACACCTTC,CSVDPDYGYTF
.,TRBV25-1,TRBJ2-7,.,TGTGCCAGCAGTGCCCTCAACGGTCCCTACGAGCAGTACTTC,CASSALNGPYEQYF
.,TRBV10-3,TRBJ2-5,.,TGTGCCATCAGTGAGTCAACTACAGACGCCGAAGAGACCCAGTACTTC,CAISESTTDAEETQYF
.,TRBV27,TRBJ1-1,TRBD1,TGTGCCAGCATTCCATCCGGGACAGGGTGGGCTGAAGCTTTCTTT,CASIPSGTGWAEAFF
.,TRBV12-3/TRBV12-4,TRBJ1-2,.,TGTGCCAGCTCCACTTCGGGTAACTATGGCTACACCTTC,CASSTSGNYGYTF
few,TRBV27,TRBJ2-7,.,TGTGCCAGCTCTGACGGAAGGTCCTACGAGCAGTACTTC,CASSDGRSYEQYF
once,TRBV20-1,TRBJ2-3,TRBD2,TGCAGTGCTCTTACTAGCGGGGGGCGTCAGGATACGCAGTATTTT,CSALTSGGRQDTQYF
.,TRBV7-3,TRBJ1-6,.,TGTGCCAGCAGCTTAAACGGGCTGGGGGATTCACCCCTCCACTTT,CASSLNGLGDSPLHF
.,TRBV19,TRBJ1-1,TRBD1,TGTGCCAGTAGTCACAGGGGGCGCAGGGGAGAGACTGAAGCTTTCTTT,CASSHRGRRGETEAFF